Here is one T cell receptor (beta chain) with its context. As yet, its antigen is unknown. This specimen comes from a study of OX40 agonist ivuxolimab in advanced cancers. Overall study: Patients took ivuxolimab, an agonistic anti-OX40 (CD134) antibody. Prior anti-PD-1, anti-PD-L1 or anti-CTLA-4 therapy did not bar entry, and about 38% had some.

Assay: immunoSEQ multiplex PCR; the TCRdb copy retains only in-frame clones and omits some. The table shows under 95,000 clones, with about 82% occurring only once. Germline V gene sequence: CDR1 SGHRS, CDR2 YFSETQ. Trimming cost V 0 bases and J 3 bases, with 10 bases left between them. This CDR3 has 15 amino acids. Study-wide results and limits: Researchers did not establish what antigens the expanded peripheral T cells target.

This receptor was obtained from an adult with an advanced solid tumor such as melanoma, head and neck, liver or kidney cancer. The material was CD4+ or CD8+ T cells sorted from blood, obtained in a trial of the OX40 agonist ivuxolimab. This sequence joins TRBV5-1 and TRBJ2-1; D might be TRBD2 (6 bases). The CDR3 loop is CASSLEAGSYNEQFF. Written as DNA, the CDR3 is TGCGCCAGCAGCTTGGAGGCCGGGAGCTACAATGAGCAGTTCTTC.